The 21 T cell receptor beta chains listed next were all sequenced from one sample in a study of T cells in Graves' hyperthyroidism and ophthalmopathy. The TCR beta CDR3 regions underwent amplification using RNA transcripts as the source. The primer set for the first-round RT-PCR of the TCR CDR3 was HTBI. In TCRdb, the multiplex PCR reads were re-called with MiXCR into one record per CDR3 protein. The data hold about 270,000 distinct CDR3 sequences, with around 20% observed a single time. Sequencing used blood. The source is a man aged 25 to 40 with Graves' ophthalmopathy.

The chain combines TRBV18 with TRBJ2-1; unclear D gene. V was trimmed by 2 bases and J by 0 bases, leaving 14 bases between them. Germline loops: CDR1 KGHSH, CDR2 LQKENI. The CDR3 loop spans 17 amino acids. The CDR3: CASSPTRNAASYNEQFF. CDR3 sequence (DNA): TGTGCCAGCTCACCAACCCGCAACGCGGCCTCCTACAATGAGCAGTTCTTC.

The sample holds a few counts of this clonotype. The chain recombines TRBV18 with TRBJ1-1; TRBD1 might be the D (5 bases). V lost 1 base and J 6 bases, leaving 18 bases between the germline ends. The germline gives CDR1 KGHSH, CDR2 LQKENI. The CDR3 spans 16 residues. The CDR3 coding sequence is TGTGCCAGCTCACCACTGAATTTCGGGGGTAACGCTGAAGCTTTCTTT. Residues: CASSPLNFGGNAEAFF. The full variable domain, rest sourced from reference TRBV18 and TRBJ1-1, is NAGVMQNPRHLVRRRGQEARLRCSPMKGHSHVYWYRQLPEEGLKFMVYLQKENIIDESGMPKERFSAEFPKEGPSILRIQQVVRGDSAAYFCASSPLNFGGNAEAFFGQGTRLTVV.

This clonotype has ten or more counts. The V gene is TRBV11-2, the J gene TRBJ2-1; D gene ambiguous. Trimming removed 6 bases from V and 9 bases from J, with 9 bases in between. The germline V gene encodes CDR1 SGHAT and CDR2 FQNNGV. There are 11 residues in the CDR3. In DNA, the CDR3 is TGTGCCAGCAGAAAACTGGTTGAGCAGTTCTTC. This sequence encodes CASRKLVEQFF.

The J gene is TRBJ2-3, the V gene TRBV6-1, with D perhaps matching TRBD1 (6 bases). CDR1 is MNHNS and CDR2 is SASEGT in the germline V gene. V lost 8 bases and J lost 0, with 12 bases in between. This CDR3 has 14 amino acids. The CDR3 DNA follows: TGTGCCAGCGGCTCAACAGGGAGCACAGATACGCAGTATTTT. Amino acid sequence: CASGSTGSTDTQYF.

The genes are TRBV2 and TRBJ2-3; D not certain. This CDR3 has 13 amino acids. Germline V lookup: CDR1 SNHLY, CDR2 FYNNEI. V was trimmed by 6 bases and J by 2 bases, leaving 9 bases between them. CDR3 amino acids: CASRASHTDTQYF. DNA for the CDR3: TGTGCCAGCAGGGCCTCTCACACAGATACGCAGTATTTT.

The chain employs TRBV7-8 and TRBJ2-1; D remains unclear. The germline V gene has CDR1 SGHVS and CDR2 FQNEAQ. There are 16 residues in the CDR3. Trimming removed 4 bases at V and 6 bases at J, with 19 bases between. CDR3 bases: TGTGCCAGCAGCTCCATGAGAGTCACGAAGCCCAATGAGCAGTTCTTC. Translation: CASSSMRVTKPNEQFF.

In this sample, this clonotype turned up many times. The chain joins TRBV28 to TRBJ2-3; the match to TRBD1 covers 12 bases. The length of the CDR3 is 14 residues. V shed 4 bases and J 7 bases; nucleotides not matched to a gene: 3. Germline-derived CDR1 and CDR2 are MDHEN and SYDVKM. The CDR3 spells CASSWDRGRNTQYF. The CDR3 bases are TGTGCCAGCAGTTGGGACAGGGGGCGAAATACGCAGTATTTT.

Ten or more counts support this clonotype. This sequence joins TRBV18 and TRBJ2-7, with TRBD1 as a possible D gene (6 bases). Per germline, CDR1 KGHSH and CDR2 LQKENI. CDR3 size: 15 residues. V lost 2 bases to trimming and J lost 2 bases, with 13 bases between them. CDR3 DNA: TGTGCCAGCTCACCAGGTGGGACACTAGCCTACGAGCAGTACTTC. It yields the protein CASSPGGTLAYEQYF. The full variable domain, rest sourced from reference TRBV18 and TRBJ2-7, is NAGVMQNPRHLVRRRGQEARLRCSPMKGHSHVYWYRQLPEEGLKFMVYLQKENIIDESGMPKERFSAEFPKEGPSILRIQQVVRGDSAAYFCASSPGGTLAYEQYFGPGTRLTVT.

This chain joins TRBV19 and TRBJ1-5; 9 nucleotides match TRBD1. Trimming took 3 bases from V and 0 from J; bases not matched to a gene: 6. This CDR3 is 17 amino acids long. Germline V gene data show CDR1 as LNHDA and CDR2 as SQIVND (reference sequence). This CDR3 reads CASSIWGQGDSNQPQHF. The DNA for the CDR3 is TGTGCCAGTAGTATTTGGGGACAGGGCGATAGCAATCAGCCCCAGCATTTT.

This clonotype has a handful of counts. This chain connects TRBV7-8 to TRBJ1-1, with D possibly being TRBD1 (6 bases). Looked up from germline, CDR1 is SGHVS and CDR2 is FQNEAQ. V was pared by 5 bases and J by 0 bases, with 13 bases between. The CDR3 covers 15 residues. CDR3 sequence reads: CASSPSGTLNTEAFF. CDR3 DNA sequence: TGTGCCAGCAGCCCCTCCGGGACATTGAACACTGAAGCTTTCTTT.

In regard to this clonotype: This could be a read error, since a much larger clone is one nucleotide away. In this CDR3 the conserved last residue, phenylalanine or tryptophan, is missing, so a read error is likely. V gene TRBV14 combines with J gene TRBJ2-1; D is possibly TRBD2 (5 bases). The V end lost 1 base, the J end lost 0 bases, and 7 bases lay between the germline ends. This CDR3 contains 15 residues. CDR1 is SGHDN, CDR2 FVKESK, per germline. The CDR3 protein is CASSQGSASYNEQFL. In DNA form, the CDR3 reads TGTGCCAGCAGCCAAGGTAGCGCCTCCTACAATGAGCAGTTCCTC.

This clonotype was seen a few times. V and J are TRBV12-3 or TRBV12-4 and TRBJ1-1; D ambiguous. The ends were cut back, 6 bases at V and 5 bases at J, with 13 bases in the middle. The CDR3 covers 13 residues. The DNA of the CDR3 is TGTGCCAGCAGCCCGGCAGCCGCGACTGAAGCTTTCTTT. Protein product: CASSPAAATEAFF.

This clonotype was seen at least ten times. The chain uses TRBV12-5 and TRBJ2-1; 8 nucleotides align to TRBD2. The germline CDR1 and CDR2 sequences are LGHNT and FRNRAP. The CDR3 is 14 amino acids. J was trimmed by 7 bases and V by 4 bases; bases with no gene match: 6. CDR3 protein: CASGSTGLANEQFF. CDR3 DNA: TGTGCTAGTGGTTCAACCGGACTAGCTAATGAGCAGTTCTTC.

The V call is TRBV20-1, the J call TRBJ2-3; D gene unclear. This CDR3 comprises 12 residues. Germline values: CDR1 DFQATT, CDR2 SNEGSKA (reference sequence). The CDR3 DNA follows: TGCGTGGCGTACCTCGCACACCATACGCAGTATTTT. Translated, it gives CVAYLAHHTQYF.

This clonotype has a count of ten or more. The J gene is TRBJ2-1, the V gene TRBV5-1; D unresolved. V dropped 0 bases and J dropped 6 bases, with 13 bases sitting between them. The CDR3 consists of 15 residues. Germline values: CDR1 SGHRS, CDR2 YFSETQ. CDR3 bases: TGCGCCAGCAGCTTGGGAGCAGACGCACTCAATGAGCAGTTCTTC. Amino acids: CASSLGADALNEQFF.

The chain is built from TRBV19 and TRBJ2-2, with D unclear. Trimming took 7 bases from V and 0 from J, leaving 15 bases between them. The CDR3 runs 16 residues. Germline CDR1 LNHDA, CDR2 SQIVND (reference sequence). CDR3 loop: CASTGSYRSNTGELFF. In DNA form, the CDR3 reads TGTGCCAGTACGGGTTCGTACCGATCGAACACCGGGGAGCTGTTTTTT. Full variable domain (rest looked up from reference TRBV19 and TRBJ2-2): DGGITQSPKYLFRKEGQNVTLSCEQNLNHDAMYWYRQDPGQGLRLIYYSQIVNDFQKGDIAEGYSVSREKKESFPLTVTSAQKNPTAFYLCASTGSYRSNTGELFFGEGSRLTVL.

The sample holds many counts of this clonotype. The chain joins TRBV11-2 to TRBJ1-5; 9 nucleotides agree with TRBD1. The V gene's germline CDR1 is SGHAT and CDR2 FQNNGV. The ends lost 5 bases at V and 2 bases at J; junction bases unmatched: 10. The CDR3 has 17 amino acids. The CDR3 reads CASSPGQGDLRNQPQHF. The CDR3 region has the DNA TGTGCCAGCAGCCCGGGACAGGGCGATCTTCGCAATCAGCCCCAGCATTTT. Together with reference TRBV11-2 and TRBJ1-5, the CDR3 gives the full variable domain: EAGVAQSPRYKIIEKRQSVAFWCNPISGHATLYWYQQILGQGPKLLIQFQNNGVVDDSQLPKDRFSAERLKGVDSTLKIQPAKLEDSAVYLCASSPGQGDLRNQPQHFGDGTRLSIL.

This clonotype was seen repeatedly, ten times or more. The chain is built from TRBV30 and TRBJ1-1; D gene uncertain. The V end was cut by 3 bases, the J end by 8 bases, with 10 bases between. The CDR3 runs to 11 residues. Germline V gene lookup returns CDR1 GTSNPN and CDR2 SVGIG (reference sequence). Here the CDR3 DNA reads TGTGCCTGGAGCCCGAACAGAGAAGCTTTCTTT. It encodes CAWSPNREAFF.

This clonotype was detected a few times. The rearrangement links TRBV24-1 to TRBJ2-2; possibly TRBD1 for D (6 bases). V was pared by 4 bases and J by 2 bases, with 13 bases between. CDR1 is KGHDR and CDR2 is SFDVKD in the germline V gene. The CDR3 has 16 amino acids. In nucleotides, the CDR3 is TGTGCCACCAGTGACCCGACAGGTACCAACACCGGGGAGCTGTTTTTT. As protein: CATSDPTGTNTGELFF.

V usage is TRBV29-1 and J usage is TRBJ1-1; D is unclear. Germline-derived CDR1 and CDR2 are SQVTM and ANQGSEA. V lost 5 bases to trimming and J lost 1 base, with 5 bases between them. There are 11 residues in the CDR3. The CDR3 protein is CSVKWNTEAFF. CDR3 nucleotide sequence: TGCAGCGTTAAATGGAACACTGAAGCTTTCTTT.

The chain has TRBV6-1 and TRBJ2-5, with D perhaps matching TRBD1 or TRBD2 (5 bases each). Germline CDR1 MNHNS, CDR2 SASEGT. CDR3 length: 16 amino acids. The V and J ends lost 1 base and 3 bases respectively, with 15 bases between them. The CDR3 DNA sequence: TGTGCCAGCAGTGAAGGTGTTGCCAGAGGGGAAGAGACCCAGTACTTC. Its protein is CASSEGVARGEETQYF.